The 11 T cell receptor beta chains reported below all come from one sample, sequenced in a study of T cells in Graves' hyperthyroidism and ophthalmopathy. Researchers amplified the TCR beta CDR3 regions from RNA transcripts. A set of HTBI primers served as the primers for a first-round RT-PCR of the TCR CDR3. TCRdb recomputed calls from the multiplex PCR reads with MiXCR, one row per CDR3 protein. Of more than 500,000 distinct CDR3 sequences listed, under 20% were seen once; the top ten hold 3.5% to 4%. Sequencing was done on a sample of blood. The receptors here all came from a woman in her twenties or thirties with Graves' hyperthyroidism.

This sequence joins TRBV5-1 and TRBJ2-2, with 12 bases lining up with TRBD2. This CDR3 is 18 amino acids long. CDR1 SGHRS and CDR2 YFSETQ come from the germline V gene. V gave up 0 bases and J gave up 6 bases; unmatched junction bases: 9. The DNA for the CDR3 is TGCGCCAGCAGCTTGGATACTAGCGGGAGGCGGGGGTCCGGGGAGCTGTTTTTT. It codes for CASSLDTSGRRGSGELFF. Filled out from reference TRBV5-1 and TRBJ2-2, the complete variable domain reads KAGVTQTPRYLIKTRGQQVTLSCSPISGHRSVSWYQQTPGQGLQFLFEYFSETQRNKGNFPGRFSGRQFSNSRSEMNVSTLELGDSALYLCASSLDTSGRRGSGELFFGEGSRLTVL.

This clonotype appeared a few times. The V and J genes are TRBV5-6 and TRBJ2-1; 7 bases map to TRBD2. From germline, CDR1 is SGHDT and CDR2 YYEEEE. The CDR3 is 17 amino acids. The junction had 7 bases not matched to a gene; V was cut back by 0 bases and J by 1 base. The CDR3 protein is CASSLVGGRGSYNEQFF. The CDR3 nucleotides read TGTGCCAGCAGCTTGGTTGGCGGGAGAGGGTCCTACAATGAGCAGTTCTTC.

This clonotype has just a few counts. This chain uses TRBV11-2 with TRBJ2-7, with D possibly being TRBD1 (6 bases). The germline V and J ends were trimmed by 1 base and 2 bases, with 15 bases remaining between them. CDR1 SGHAT and CDR2 FQNNGV come from the germline V gene. The CDR3 covers 16 residues. CDR3 DNA sequence: TGTGCCAGCAGCTTAGTAGGGACACCCAACGCCTACGAGCAGTACTTC. Amino acid sequence: CASSLVGTPNAYEQYF.

This clonotype has just a few counts. The chain links TRBV7-9 to TRBJ1-2; no firm D call. This CDR3 contains 15 residues. Trimming removed 4 bases at V and 0 bases at J, with 12 bases between. The germline V gene encodes CDR1 SEHNR and CDR2 FQNEAQ (reference sequence). The CDR3 DNA is TGTGCCAGCAGCTCCTACCCTACTACTAACTATGGCTACACCTTC. As protein: CASSSYPTTNYGYTF.

There are many counts of this clonotype. The genes are TRBV18 and TRBJ1-1; D call uncertain. V was cut by 2 bases and J by 2 bases, with 6 bases left in between. CDR1 and CDR2 from the germline V gene are KGHSH and LQKENI. This CDR3 is 13 amino acids long. Written as DNA, the CDR3 is TGTGCCAGCTCACCAGGGCCCAACACTGAAGCTTTCTTT. It is translated as CASSPGPNTEAFF.

This clonotype was seen at least ten times. V gene TRBV30 combines with J gene TRBJ2-3, with 9 bases identical to TRBD1. Germline V lookup: CDR1 GTSNPN, CDR2 SVGIG (reference sequence). The CDR3 is 17 residues long. J was trimmed by 0 bases and V by 1 base; bases with no gene match: 8. This CDR3 is CAWSGQGTGFSTDTQYF. For the CDR3, the DNA is TGTGCCTGGAGTGGCCAAGGGACAGGGTTCAGCACAGATACGCAGTATTTT.

This clonotype was observed at least ten times. The J gene is TRBJ2-1, the V gene TRBV19; 8 bases map to TRBD2. CDR3 length: 13 amino acids. Losses at the gene ends were 3 bases for V and 9 bases for J; bases not matched to a gene: 4. Germline-derived CDR1 and CDR2 are LNHDA and SQIVND (reference sequence). CDR3 region: CASSIERESEQFF. In DNA, the CDR3 is TGTGCCAGTAGTATCGAGCGGGAGAGTGAGCAGTTCTTC.

About this clonotype: One base away lies a much larger clone, so this may be a sequencing read error. V is TRBV19 and J is TRBJ2-1; 8 nucleotides align to TRBD2. This CDR3 contains 16 residues. V dropped 3 bases and J dropped 10; count of bases not matched to a gene: 14. CDR1 and CDR2 (germline): LNHDA, SQIVND (reference sequence). The CDR3 is CASSMWLGTSGYEQFF. The CDR3 DNA sequence: TGTGCCAGTAGTATGTGGCTGGGCACTAGCGGCTACGAGCAGTTCTTC.

Concerning this clonotype itself: This may stem from a read error, because a much larger clone lies one nucleotide away. This chain uses TRBV30 with TRBJ2-7; D is unclear. The CDR3 sequence is 13 residues long. The germline gives CDR1 GTSNPN, CDR2 SVGIG (reference sequence). CDR3 nucleotides: TGTGCCTGGAGTGTCGGCGGTTCCTACGGGCAGTACTTC. It translates to CAWSVGGSYGQYF.

The chain joins TRBV5-1 to TRBJ2-2, with 7 bases lining up with TRBD2. The CDR3 has 16 residues. Germline CDR1 and CDR2: SGHRS and YFSETQ. J lost 5 bases, V lost 6 bases, and 13 bases had no gene match. Here the CDR3 DNA reads TGCGCCAGCACCTTCAACGCGGGAGTTGGTACCGGGGAGCTGTTTTTT. Protein: CASTFNAGVGTGELFF. The full variable domain, rest sourced from reference TRBV5-1 and TRBJ2-2, is KAGVTQTPRYLIKTRGQQVTLSCSPISGHRSVSWYQQTPGQGLQFLFEYFSETQRNKGNFPGRFSGRQFSNSRSEMNVSTLELGDSALYLCASTFNAGVGTGELFFGEGSRLTVL.

The rearrangement links TRBV6-1 to TRBJ2-7; no firm D call. There are 12 residues in the CDR3. The germline V and J ends were trimmed by 7 bases and 3 bases, with 10 bases remaining between them. Germline V gives CDR1 MNHNS, CDR2 SASEGT. CDR3 in amino acids: CASTSKHYEQYF. The CDR3 DNA reads TGTGCCAGCACCTCTAAACACTACGAGCAGTACTTC.